These T cell receptor beta chains were read from a single sample in a study of T cells in lung cancer brain metastases. Assay used: immunoSEQ multiplex PCR; TCRdb lists only in-frame clones, some missing. The sample gives about 6,700 clones, 70% to 90% of which show up once; 4.9% is in the top ten. Material for sequencing was tumor tissue from the primary lung tumor. The receptors were gathered from a man in his fifties or sixties with non-small cell lung cancer. Each CDR3 is given with its conserved first and last residue. The D gene is left open where the match is weak. Rows give clone size only sometimes, using once, few, many, or a class for an expanded clone.

clone_size j_call v_call d_call cdr3_nt cdr3_aa
. TRBJ1-1 TRBV30 TRBD1 TGTGCCTGGACACTGGACAGGGGAACTGAAGCTTTCTTT CAWTLDRGTEAFF
. TRBJ2-3 TRBV27 . TGTGCCAGCAGTTTGAAACCGCGGCTTGGGGATACGCAGTATTTT CASSLKPRLGDTQYF
once TRBJ1-1 TRBV6-5 . TGTGCCAGCAGTTTCGGCAGGTACTTCTCCCACACTGAAGCTTTCTTT CASSFGRYFSHTEAFF
once TRBJ1-5 TRBV4-2 . TGTGCCAGCAGCCAAGATTTTTCCCTTAGCAATCAGCCCCAGCATTTT CASSQDFSLSNQPQHF
. TRBJ2-5 TRBV5-1 TRBD2 TGCGCCAGCAGCTTGGCCGGGGGGGCCAGCGAGACCCAGTACTTC CASSLAGGASETQYF
. TRBJ2-5 TRBV9 . TGTGCCAGCAGCTGGTCAGGGGAGGAGACCCAGTACTTC CASSWSGEETQYF
. TRBJ1-2 TRBV2 . TGTGCCAGCAGGGCCGGGGACCAGGGATATGGCTACACCTTC CASRAGDQGYGYTF
. TRBJ1-4 TRBV6-6 . TGTGCCAGCAGTTCCCCGGACTTTGAGGAAAAACTGTTTTTT CASSSPDFEEKLFF
. TRBJ2-5 TRBV20-1 . TGCAGTGCGGGGGGACAAGAGACCCAGTACTTC CSAGGQETQYF
. TRBJ2-7 TRBV13 TRBD2 TGTGCCAGCAGCTGGGGACTAGCGGGGGGGCCTTCCGAGCAGTACTTC CASSWGLAGGPSEQYF
. TRBJ2-5 TRBV6-5 . TGTGCCAGCAGTTACGTTAGGGGAGAGACCCAGTACTTC CASSYVRGETQYF
. TRBJ2-5 TRBV2 TRBD1 TGTGCCGGTGGGACAGAAGGTGCCCAGTACTTC CAGGTEGAQYF
. TRBJ2-7 TRBV5-6 TRBD1 TGTGCCAGCAGTTCCGGGACAGGATACTACGAGCAGTACTTC CASSSGTGYYEQYF
once TRBJ2-1 TRBV5-1 . TGCGCCAGCAGCTTGGCGGGCGGGGCGATATCCTACAATGAGCAGTTCTTC CASSLAGGAISYNEQFF
. TRBJ1-5 TRBV30 . TGTGCCTGGAGTCGGCCTTTAAGCCGCCAGCCCCAGCATTTT CAWSRPLSRQPQHF
. TRBJ1-5 TRBV7-2 . TGTGCCAGCAGCTTGCCGGGAGACAATCAGCCCCAGCATTTT CASSLPGDNQPQHF
. TRBJ2-5 TRBV30 . TGTGCCTGGAGTCGGGGGGCAGAGACCCAGTACTTC CAWSRGAETQYF
. TRBJ2-7 TRBV5-1 . TGCGCCAGCAGTTGGACAGCGTCCTACGAGCAGTACTTC CASSWTASYEQYF
. TRBJ1-1 TRBV10-3 . TGTGCCATCAGTAACAAGAACACTGAAGCTTTCTTT CAISNKNTEAFF
. TRBJ2-1 TRBV6-1 . TGTGCCAGCAGTGATCTTGGACAGCAAGGCTCCTACAATGAGCAATTCTTC CASSDLGQQGSYNEQFF
. TRBJ1-6 TRBV5-4 TRBD1 TGTGCCAGCAGCTTTCAGCAGGGGGCGGAATCACCCCTCCACTTT CASSFQQGAESPLHF
. TRBJ2-7 TRBV11-2 TRBD1 TGTGCCAGCAGCCCGGGGACAGGGACCCACTACGAGCAGTACTTC CASSPGTGTHYEQYF
. TRBJ2-2 TRBV30 . TGTGCCTGGAGTCGGAAAGGGCTGGCGAACACCGGGGAGCTGTTTTTT CAWSRKGLANTGELFF
. TRBJ2-7 TRBV7-9 TRBD1 TGTGCCAGCAGCCGCAACAGGGACAGGGTTGGTTACGAGCAGTACTTC CASSRNRDRVGYEQYF
. TRBJ1-4 TRBV5-6 . TGTGCCAGCAGCTTCGGTAGGCTTAAAAAACTGTTTTTT CASSFGRLKKLFF
. TRBJ1-5 TRBV30 . TGTGCCTGGAGTGTACTGGGGTATCAGCCCCAGCATTTT CAWSVLGYQPQHF
. TRBJ1-1 TRBV5-1 . TGCGCCAGCAGCCTCCAAGAGGGCACTGAAGCTTTCTTT CASSLQEGTEAFF
. TRBJ2-5 TRBV7-9 TRBD2 TGTGCCAGCAGCTTCGTAGGCGGGGGGGCGGAGACCCAGTACTTC CASSFVGGGAETQYF
. TRBJ1-2 TRBV6-5 . TGTGCCAGCAGCCGTACCGGGACACGCGGCTACACCTTC CASSRTGTRGYTF
. TRBJ1-3 TRBV2 . TGTGCCAGCAGTGAGGTGGGACTGACCTCTGGAAACACCATATATTTT CASSEVGLTSGNTIYF
. TRBJ2-5 TRBV9 TRBD2 TGTGCCAGCAGCTATAGCGGGGGGGCCTATGAGACCCAGTACTTC CASSYSGGAYETQYF
. TRBJ1-4 TRBV29-1 TRBD1 TGCAGCGTTGCTGACAGGGATTCTAATGAAAAACTGTTTTTT CSVADRDSNEKLFF
. TRBJ2-6 TRBV6-1 . TGTGCCAGCAGGACAGGAGGCTCGGGGGCCAACGTCCTGACTTTC CASRTGGSGANVLTF
. TRBJ2-7 TRBV6-1 . TGTGCCAGCAGTGTAAGACAGGCTTCCTACGAGCAGTACTTC CASSVRQASYEQYF
. TRBJ2-7 TRBV15 . TGTGCCACCAGCGACAGCTATTACGAGCAGTACTTT CATSDSYYEQYF
. TRBJ1-4 TRBV7-8 TRBD1 TGTGCCAGCAGCTTAAGGGACAGAAATGAAAAACTGTTTTTT CASSLRDRNEKLFF
. TRBJ1-6 TRBV30 . TGTGCCTGGAGTGTTCCGGACTTGGCCGCATATAATTCACCCCTCCACTTT CAWSVPDLAAYNSPLHF
. TRBJ1-5 TRBV30 . TGTGCCTGGAGTGGAGGGGTTAGTAGCAATCAGCCCCAGCATTTT CAWSGGVSSNQPQHF
. TRBJ1-4 TRBV4-2 . TGTGCCAGCAGTCAACCGGGACCAGTTAATGAAAAACTGTTTTTT CASSQPGPVNEKLFF
. TRBJ1-4 TRBV7-9 TRBD1 TGTGCCAGCAGCTTAGCGCAGCGGACAGGTGAAAAACTGTTTTTT CASSLAQRTGEKLFF
. TRBJ1-6 TRBV10-3 TRBD1 TGTGCCATCAGGGGACAGGGTAGCTCCTATAATTCACCCCTCCACTTT CAIRGQGSSYNSPLHF
. TRBJ2-2 TRBV12-5 . TGTGCTAGTGGTTTGGTCGCCGGGACCGGGGAGCTGTTTTTT CASGLVAGTGELFF
. TRBJ1-4 TRBV28 TRBD1 TGTGCCAGCAGTTTAGTTGGCAGGGGGGATGAAAAACTGTTTTTT CASSLVGRGDEKLFF
. TRBJ1-2 TRBV2 TRBD1 TGTGCCAGCAGTGAAAAGGGACAGGGGGCCGATGGCTACACCTTC CASSEKGQGADGYTF
. TRBJ2-3 TRBV6-5 . TGTGCCAGCAGTCAAAAAGGATATACAGGAGATACGCAGTATTTT CASSQKGYTGDTQYF
. TRBJ2-1 TRBV4-1 TRBD2 TGCGCCAGCAGCCAAGGATGGTCTAGCGGGAATGAGCAGTTCTTC CASSQGWSSGNEQFF
once TRBJ2-7 TRBV5-1 TRBD1 TGCGCCAGCAGCTTCGATGGACAGGGCCACGAGCAGTACTTC CASSFDGQGHEQYF
. TRBJ2-7 TRBV7-8 . TGTGCCAGCAGCTTCCAGGGTTACGAGCAGTACTTC CASSFQGYEQYF